Below, one T cell receptor (beta chain) is given with its context. This clone was observed at least ten times. No antigen is known for it. No base quality information exists; no much larger clone differs at one position. The time point label, as the study defines it: baseline before oral tofacitinib. Lesional scalp punch biopsies and peripheral blood were collected from alopecia areata patients. After PBMCs were isolated by density centrifugation and stained for CD3, CD4 and CD8, a FACSAria was used to sort CD4+ and CD8+ T cells. This sample stems from a study of CD8+ T cells in alopecia areata (dated by TCRdb to the late 2010s). With regard to the full study: The treated patients, all with moderate-to-severe alopecia areata, were enrolled in an open-label pilot trial of oral tofacitinib given at 5 to 10 mg twice daily. Patients stayed on tofacitinib for 6 to 18 months and then had 6 months of follow-up off drug so that delayed response and recurrence could be assessed. High-throughput TCRbeta sequencing was used to examine T cell clonal expansion in alopecia areata in both the C3H/HeJ mouse model and human patients. Human TCRbeta sequencing covered scalp tissue and sorted CD4+ and CD8+ peripheral blood T cells from patchy and totalis/universalis alopecia areata patients and healthy controls. Tofacitinib-treated patients had biopsies at baseline and at 4 and 24 weeks of treatment, with a later scalp biopsy in several patients. Clonality in the scalp was compared among normal scalp (n=4), patchy alopecia areata scalp (n=8), and alopecia totalis/universalis scalp (n=8). The RNA source kit depended on sample type: the PAXgene miRNA kit for fixed scalp, the miRNeasy kit for PBMCs, and the RNeasy kit for mouse skin. immunoSEQ multiplex PCR using 35 Vbeta forward primers and 13 Jbeta reverse primers was used to amplify TCRbeta CDR3 regions.

On the study overall, not on this receptor specifically: Resident alphabeta T cells in normal human skin are also sequenced, complicating scalp TCR repertoire analysis, unlike mouse skin dominated by gammadelta T cells. Higher clonality and more expanded CD8+ clones were observed in lesional scalp than in normal scalp, particularly in alopecia totalis/universalis, a finding suggestive of antigenic drive. Shared TCR sequences between patients were less evident than in mice, which may be partly attributable to HLA diversity in the patient population.

Libraries came from the immunoSEQ multiplex PCR assay. RNA was extracted from all samples and reverse transcribed into cDNA, which served as template for TCR sequencing. First-strand cDNA was synthesized with SuperScript III using a 2:1 mix of oligo-dT and random hexamers. A synthetic immune receptor repertoire was used to assess amplification bias, and residual bias was removed computationally. From the authors' description of their analysis: Raw reads were preprocessed to remove errors, and CDR3 was defined by IMGT conventions from the conserved cysteine to phenylalanine. Clonality was calculated as 1 minus Shannon entropy normalized by log2 of the number of productive unique TCRs. Whether scalp clones were CD4 or CD8 was inferred by matching scalp TCRbeta sequences against CD4 and CD8 repertoires sorted from blood. The immuneACCESS repertoire file appears here via TCRdb, limited to in-frame rearrangements. These files lack a portion of the clones; in checked studies, under half of the deficit traces to unresolved V genes, and the cause of the others is not known. The V and J calls and the clone size are those of that table, but D and trimming were determined from the DNA. The sample table contains hundreds of thousands of clones; only one count was recorded for 50% to 65% of them. The ten largest clones capture 0.4% to 0.55% of the sample.

After removal of 5 bases from V and 1 base from J, the junction retains 7 bases not matched to a gene. The CDR3 covers 16 residues, taking in both the cysteine and the phenylalanine. The read is trimmed to its CDR3 DNA, 48 bases read in frame from base 1. The CDR1 and CDR2 encoded by the germline V gene are SGHVS and FNYEAQ. The rearranged segments are TRBV7-6 and TRBJ2-5; TRBD2 agrees with 10 junctional bases. The origin of this receptor is a human donor with alopecia areata. Sequenced material: CD4+ T cells sorted from blood, taken at week 0. This receptor carries the CDR3 CASSPRLAGFQETQYF. The nucleotides are TGTGCCAGCAGCCCGCGACTAGCGGGCTTCCAAGAGACCCAGTACTTC.